A selection of T cell receptor beta chains follows, all from one sample in a study of T cell changes during pregnancy in multiple sclerosis. Data came from immunoSEQ multiplex PCR; TCRdb stores just in-frame clones and leaves some out. The top ten clones hold approximately 1.1% of a sample with 36,000 or so clones, approximately 92% of them seen once. The sequenced sample was PBMCs (not recorded whether the cells were cultured). The receptors were gathered from a female donor with multiple sclerosis, enrolled in a pregnancy study. Both conserved end residues are part of each CDR3. D genes are given only for firm matches. Size tells how often a clone was seen (once, few, many) or the class of an expanded clone, and some rows leave it out.

TRBV2,NA,NA,TRBJ2-7,TGTGCCAGCAGTGAAGCCCGGGACACAACCTACGAGCAGTACTTC,CASSEARDTTYEQYF
TRBV18,NA,TRBD2,TRBJ2-7,TGTGCCAGCTCACCACCGGGTAGCGGGACTCGGTACGAGCAGTACTTC,CASSPPGSGTRYEQYF
TRBV4-1,NA,NA,TRBJ2-1,TGCGCCAGCAGCCCCCCCTCGGGACGGGGCACCTACAATGAGCAGTTCTTC,CASSPPSGRGTYNEQFF
TRBV11-2,NA,NA,TRBJ2-7,TGTGCCAGCAGCTTTTCCGCAGGAGAACGGAACGAGCAGTACTTC,CASSFSAGERNEQYF
TRBV5-5,NA,NA,TRBJ2-3,TGTGCCAGCAGCGTAAACCCGCCTCAAAGCACAGATACGCAGTATTTT,CASSVNPPQSTDTQYF
TRBV5-1,NA,TRBD2,TRBJ2-1,TGCGCCAGCACGAGCGGGAGCTCCTACAATGAGCAGTTCTTC,CASTSGSSYNEQFF
TRBV18,NA,TRBD2,TRBJ2-3,TGTGCCAGCTCACCACCGGGACTAGCGGGAGGGACGGATACGCAGTATTTT,CASSPPGLAGGTDTQYF
TRBV18,NA,TRBD2,TRBJ2-3,TGTGCCAGCTCACCCGGACTAGCGGGCACAGATACGCAGTATTTT,CASSPGLAGTDTQYF
TRBV27,NA,NA,TRBJ1-5,TGTGCCAGCAGTTCGCGGACAGCTGGCAATCAGCCCCAGCATTTT,CASSSRTAGNQPQHF
TRBV6-1,once,NA,TRBJ2-7,TGTGCCAGCAGCGCCCTCGGACTTTACGAGCAGTACTTC,CASSALGLYEQYF
TRBV6-4,NA,NA,TRBJ2-3,TGTGCCAGCAGTCCCGGTCCGGGCACAGATACGCAGTATTTT,CASSPGPGTDTQYF
TRBV6-5,few,TRBD2,TRBJ2-7,TGTGCCAGCAGTTACGGGGAGGGGACCCACGAGCAGTACTTC,CASSYGEGTHEQYF
TRBV7-9,NA,NA,TRBJ1-2,TGTGCCAGCAGCTCCGGGTCGCTCCAAATCTATGGCTACACCTTC,CASSSGSLQIYGYTF
TRBV28,NA,NA,TRBJ1-5,TGTGCCAGCAGTTTGAGAGGGTACATTCAGCCCCAGCATTTT,CASSLRGYIQPQHF
TRBV28,once,NA,TRBJ1-2,TGTGCCAGCAGTTTACCCGGGGGCTACACCTTC,CASSLPGGYTF
TRBV7-2,NA,NA,TRBJ1-2,TGTGCCAGCAGCATGGGGTCGAACTATGGCTACACCTTC,CASSMGSNYGYTF
TRBV29-1,NA,NA,TRBJ2-1,TGCAGCGTGGGGGAGAGATACAATGAGCAGTTCTTC,CSVGERYNEQFF
TRBV5-6,NA,NA,TRBJ2-3,TGTGCCAGCAGCCTGGACCGAATGGATGATACGCAGTATTTT,CASSLDRMDDTQYF
TRBV2,NA,NA,TRBJ1-5,TGTGCCAGCAGTGAGCGGAGGGTGAATCAGCCCCAGCATTTT,CASSERRVNQPQHF
TRBV18,NA,TRBD1,TRBJ1-2,TGTGCCAGCTCACCACAAGGGACAGCCTATGGCTACACCTTC,CASSPQGTAYGYTF
TRBV19,NA,NA,TRBJ1-1,TGTGCCAGTAGTATAGCAGCGGGAGGGGAGGTCGCTTTCTTT,CASSIAAGGEVAFF
TRBV9,NA,NA,TRBJ1-3,TGTGCCAGCAGCGTAGTATCAGGGTGGCAAGGAAACACCATATATTTT,CASSVVSGWQGNTIYF
TRBV27,NA,NA,TRBJ2-7,TGTGCCAGCAGTTTGCAGCGGAGCTACGAGCAGTACTTC,CASSLQRSYEQYF
TRBV10-2,once,TRBD1,TRBJ2-1,TGCGCCAGCGGACGTCTTTTACAGGGGCCTTTCTACAATGAGCAGTTCTTC,CASGRLLQGPFYNEQFF
TRBV5-1,NA,NA,TRBJ2-3,TGCGCCAGCACTACCGCGGGATTTGACACAGATACGCAGTATTTT,CASTTAGFDTDTQYF
TRBV2,NA,NA,TRBJ2-7,TGTGCCAGCAGGGACAGCTTCTACGAGCAGTACTTC,CASRDSFYEQYF
TRBV5-4,NA,TRBD1,TRBJ1-2,TGTGCCAGCAGCTCCCCGACAGGGGGTAATGGTGGCTACACCTTC,CASSSPTGGNGGYTF
TRBV4-3,once,NA,TRBJ2-7,TGCGCCAGCAGCCTATGGGACGGTTCCTACGAGCAGTACTTC,CASSLWDGSYEQYF
TRBV2,NA,NA,TRBJ2-5,TGTGCCAGCATCCCGACGGCAAGCCAAGAGACCCAGTACTTC,CASIPTASQETQYF
TRBV4-3,NA,NA,TRBJ2-7,TGCGCCAGCAGCCAAGACGGTGCGGGTCCCTCCTACGAGCAGTACTTC,CASSQDGAGPSYEQYF
TRBV19,NA,TRBD1,TRBJ1-5,TGTGCCAGTACCGTGGACAGGGGGAAGGGTCAGCCCCAGCATTTT,CASTVDRGKGQPQHF
TRBV6-5,NA,NA,TRBJ1-5,TGTGCCAGCAGTTACGATGGCAGGCAGCCCCAGCATTTT,CASSYDGRQPQHF
TRBV19,once,NA,TRBJ2-7,TGTGCCAGTAGTACGAGTTCCGGCCACCCTTCCTACGAGCAGTACTTC,CASSTSSGHPSYEQYF
TRBV2,NA,NA,TRBJ2-1,TGTGCCAGCACGCTCCGGGCCAGCGGGTATATCGATGAGCAGTTCTTC,CASTLRASGYIDEQFF
TRBV6-1,NA,TRBD2,TRBJ2-3,TGTGCCAGCAGTGTGTTTCCGGGACTAGCGGGAGGCACAGATACGCAGTATTTT,CASSVFPGLAGGTDTQYF
TRBV10-3,few,TRBD1,TRBJ1-1,TGTGCCATCACCGGGGACAGGGAAACTGAAGCTTTCTTT,CAITGDRETEAFF
TRBV6-4,NA,TRBD2,TRBJ2-1,TGTGCCAGCAGCTCCCAAATAGCGGGGGGGACCGGGAAACAGTTCTTC,CASSSQIAGGTGKQFF
TRBV18,few,NA,TRBJ2-2,TGTGCCAGCTCACCACGGGGCACCGGGGAGCTGTTTTTT,CASSPRGTGELFF
TRBV7-9,NA,TRBD1,TRBJ2-7,TGTGCCAGCACCATGACAGGGTACGAGCAGTACTTC,CASTMTGYEQYF
TRBV9,NA,TRBD1,TRBJ2-7,TGTGCCAGCAGCGCCTACCCGGGACAGGGGTTCTACGAGCAGTACTTC,CASSAYPGQGFYEQYF
TRBV28,NA,TRBD2,TRBJ2-7,TGTGCCAGCAGTTTATGGCGGGAGAATCCCTACGAGCAGTACTTC,CASSLWRENPYEQYF